This T cell receptor beta chain was profiled in a study of pediatric ulcerative colitis. Study observations and caveats: Substantially fewer templates came from a couple of patients' blood samples. Rectal repertoires separated controls, mild-moderate and acute severe colitis.

CDR1 is SQVTM and CDR2 is ANQGSEA in the germline V gene. With 5 bases clipped from V and 9 bases from J, the junction kept 9 bases outside the gene matches. The CDR3 is 13 amino acids. During colonoscopy, one to two rectal pinch biopsies were collected. Assay used: immunoSEQ multiplex PCR; TCRdb lists only in-frame clones, some missing. Of approximately 15,000 clones listed, less than 80% are singletons. With regard to this clone: What it binds is unknown.

Sequenced input: gut tissue. V is TRBV29-1 and J is TRBJ2-1; 8 bases map to TRBD2. The clonotype originates from a girl between 10 and 17 years old with moderate ulcerative colitis. The CDR3 here is CSVHRTGGGEQFF. The CDR3 coding sequence is TGCAGCGTTCATCGTACGGGAGGGGGTGAGCAGTTCTTC.